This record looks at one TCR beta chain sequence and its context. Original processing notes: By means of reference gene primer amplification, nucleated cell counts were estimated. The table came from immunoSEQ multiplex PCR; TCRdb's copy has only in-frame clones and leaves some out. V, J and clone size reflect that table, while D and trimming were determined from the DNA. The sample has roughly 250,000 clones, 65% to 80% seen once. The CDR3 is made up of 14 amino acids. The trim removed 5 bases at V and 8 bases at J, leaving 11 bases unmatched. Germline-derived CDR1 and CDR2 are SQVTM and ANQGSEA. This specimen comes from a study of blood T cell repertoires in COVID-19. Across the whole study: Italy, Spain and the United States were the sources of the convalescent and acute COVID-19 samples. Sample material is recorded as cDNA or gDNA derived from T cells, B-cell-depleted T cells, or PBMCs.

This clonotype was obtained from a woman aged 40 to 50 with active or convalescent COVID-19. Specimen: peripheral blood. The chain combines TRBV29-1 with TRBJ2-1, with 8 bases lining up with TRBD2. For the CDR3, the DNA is TGCAGCGTTCGCCCCGGACTAGCTGGCGATGAGCAGTTCTTC. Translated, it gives CSVRPGLAGDEQFF.